This T cell receptor (beta chain) was identified during a study of blood T cell repertoires in COVID-19. Germline-derived CDR1 and CDR2 are SGHKS and YYEKEE (reference sequence). V gave up 4 bases and J gave up 3 bases, with 8 bases separating them. CDR3 size: 12 residues. TCRdb keeps only in-frame clones here, not all; method: immunoSEQ multiplex PCR. Among around 99,000 clones listed, around 74% were seen once. The source of this sequence is a woman aged 80 or older with active or convalescent COVID-19. This chain connects TRBV5-5 to TRBJ2-7; unclear D gene. Sequencing input: peripheral blood. The CDR3: CASSINFYEQYF. CDR3 DNA: TGTGCCAGCAGCATAAATTTCTACGAGCAGTACTTC.